The next 27 T cell receptor beta chains were all read from a single sample in a study of tumor-infiltrating lymphocytes in primary liver carcinoma. Production of TCR beta cDNA used around 0.45 ug total RNA together with a constant-region primer. Libraries of TCR beta came from three nested multiplex PCR rounds with slightly modified ARM-PCR. Two initial PCR rounds of around 10 cycles each paired TRBV1-TRBV30 forward primers with a C-beta reverse primer. TCRdb ran MiXCR on the multiplex PCR reads and lists one entry per CDR3 protein. The sample shows under 45,000 distinct CDR3 sequences, around 70% of them seen only once. Between roughly 17 and 33 mg of unsorted bulk tissue served as the source from which RNA and DNA were co-extracted. Sequencing was performed on liver tumor tissue from sampling region 2. Subset here: tumor region T2, inferior pole. These TCRs come from a man aged 35-49 years with primary liver carcinoma and hepatitis B virus infection.

A word on this clonotype: At one boundary the junction diverges from the germline segment, which might be a read error. The chain has TRBV28 and TRBJ2-7; 7 nucleotides line up with TRBD2. Germline lookup yields CDR1 MDHEN and CDR2 SYDVKM. This CDR3 has 14 amino acids. The CDR3 nucleotides read TGTGTCAGCAGTAGACTGGCGGGAGATCGCGAGCAGTACTTC. Translation gives CVSSRLAGDREQYF.

Points on this clonotype: The junction differs from germline at one of its ends, possibly a read error. The chain couples TRBV28 to TRBJ2-3; D is ambiguous. CDR1 is MDHEN and CDR2 is SYDVKM in the germline V gene. The CDR3 is 14 residues long. CDR3 residues: CASSPLPGTDTQYF. The CDR3 nucleotides are TGTGCCAGCAGTCCCCTCCCCGGAACAGATACACAGTATTTT. The entire variable domain, with the rest obtained from reference TRBV28 and TRBJ2-3, is as follows: DVKVTQSSRYLVKRTGEKVFLECVQDMDHENMFWYRQDPGLGLRLIYFSYDVKMKEKGDIPEGYSVSREKKERFSLILESASTNQTSMYLCASSPLPGTDTQYFGPGTRLTVL.

This clonotype was observed a handful of times. The chain carries TRBV7-2 and TRBJ2-7, with unresolved D. CDR3 size: 14 residues. V was clipped by 5 bases and J by 5 bases, with 16 bases between them. Germline loops: CDR1 SGHTA, CDR2 FQGNSA. The CDR3 DNA sequence: TGTGCCAGCAGCCGTTCAACAGTAACCCACGAGCAGTACTTC. Its protein is CASSRSTVTHEQYF.

The rearrangement links TRBV4-1 to TRBJ2-2; TRBD2 matches 9 bases. CDR1 is MGHRA, CDR2 YSYEKL, per germline. The CDR3 runs to 17 residues. The V gene end was trimmed by 0 bases and the J gene end by 7 bases; junction bases not matched to a gene: 9. CDR3 nucleotide sequence: TGCGCCAGCAGCCAAGACCCTAAGCGGGGGGTGATCGGGGAGCTGTTTTTT. It translates to CASSQDPKRGVIGELFF.

The chain combines TRBV11-3 with TRBJ2-3; D is uncertain. This CDR3 contains 12 residues. Germline assignment: CDR1 SGHNT and CDR2 YENEEA. V was shortened by 10 bases and J by 2 bases, with 10 bases between the two germline ends. The CDR3 DNA is TGTGCCACGAGCAGCAACACAGATACGCAGTATTTT. Amino acids: CATSSNTDTQYF.

Remarks on this clonotype: The final CDR3 position lacks the conserved phenylalanine or tryptophan, pointing to a likely read error. CDR3 region: CASCFEYTYNEQFL. The CDR3 DNA follows: TGTGCCAGCTGTTTTGAGTATACCTACAATGAGCAGTTCTTG. The chain recombines TRBV12-3 or TRBV12-4 with TRBJ2-1; D unresolved. The CDR3 sequence is 14 residues long.

The sample holds one count of this clonotype. The germline gene is not matched at one end of the junction; a read error may be the cause. The rearrangement links TRBV11-2 to TRBJ2-7; TRBD1 aligns across 9 bases. From germline, CDR1 is SGHAT and CDR2 FQNNGV. The CDR3 loop spans 15 amino acids. In nucleotides, the CDR3 is TGTGCTAACAGCTTACGATGGACAGGGGAAAACGAGCAGTGCTTC. Translation: CANSLRWTGENEQCF.

This clonotype was detected once. Here the CDR3 reads CASSSEGSSVGAHPDTQYF. DNA of the CDR3: TGTGCCAGCAGCTCTGAGGGAAGCTCCGTTGGAGCCCACCCAGATACGCAGTATTTT. The chain combines TRBV11-1 with TRBJ2-3, with a weak D call TRBD2 (5 bases). Germline V CDR1 and CDR2: SGHAT, FQDESV (reference sequence). The CDR3 consists of 19 residues. Trimming removed 4 bases at V and 4 bases at J, with 27 bases between.

This clonotype was seen repeatedly, ten times or more. The germline gene is not matched at one end of the junction; a read error may be the cause. The chain combines TRBV20-1 with TRBJ2-1; 13 bases agree with TRBD2. Germline V gives CDR1 DFQATT, CDR2 SNEGSKA (reference sequence). The CDR3 length is 16 residues. Here the CDR3 DNA reads TGCAGTGCGAGAGGAGCCGGGACTAGCGGGATTGATGAGCAGTTCTTC. It translates to CSARGAGTSGIDEQFF.

DNA of the CDR3: TGTGCCAGCAGCCCTGATAGGAGGCCGTACAATGAGCAGTTCTTC. Encoded protein: CASSPDRRPYNEQFF. The chain employs TRBV7-9 and TRBJ2-1, with a weak D call TRBD2 (5 bases). Trimming took 5 bases from V and 4 from J, leaving 15 bases between them. Germline loops: CDR1 SEHNR, CDR2 FQNEAQ (reference sequence). This CDR3 spans 15 amino acids.

As concerns this clonotype: The junction differs from germline at one of its ends, possibly a read error. The V gene is TRBV11-1, the J gene TRBJ1-6, with TRBD1 as a possible D gene (5 bases). Germline CDR1 SGHAT, CDR2 FQDESV (reference sequence). This CDR3 region has 13 residues. The CDR3 region is CTSSRTLVSHLHF. Written as DNA, the CDR3 is TGTACCAGCAGCCGGACATTGGTTTCACACCTCCACTTT.

In this sample, this clonotype turned up many times. Given a much more abundant clone one base away, this may be a read error. The chain is built from TRBV7-8 and TRBJ1-2; 9 nucleotides match TRBD1. Germline loops: CDR1 SGHVS, CDR2 FQNEAQ. The CDR3 loop spans 15 amino acids. V dropped 5 bases and J dropped 2; count of bases not matched to a gene: 6. CDR3: CASSPRTGANYGYTF. DNA of the CDR3: TGTGCCAGCAGCCCACGGACAGGGGCGAACTATGGCTACACCTTC.

As to this clonotype: A much larger clonotype is one base distant, so this may be a read error. The chain combines TRBV7-2 with TRBJ2-2; possibly TRBD2 for D (6 bases). This CDR3 has 14 residues. CDR1 SGHTA and CDR2 FQGNSA come from the germline V gene. The CDR3 nucleotides are TGTGCCAGCAGCTTAAAAAGGTCGGGCGGGGAGATGTTTTTT. This codes for CASSLKRSGGEMFF. Full variable domain (missing parts from reference TRBV7-2 and TRBJ2-2): GAGVSQSPSNKVTEKGKDVELRCDPISGHTALYWYRQSLGQGLEFLIYFQGNSAPDKSGLPSDRFSAERTGGSVSTLTIQRTQQEDSAVYLCASSLKRSGGEMFFGEGSRLTVL.

As to this clonotype: Without the conserved terminal phenylalanine or tryptophan, this CDR3 likely stems from a read error. The chain is built from TRBV14 and TRBJ1-6; maybe TRBD1 (6 bases). Per germline, CDR1 SGHDN and CDR2 FVKESK. The CDR3 runs 14 residues. The CDR3 DNA reads as TGTGCCAGCAACCACTCAGGGGAAAATTCATCCCTCCACATT. The encoded protein is CASNHSGENSSLHI.

With regard to this clonotype: A junction boundary mismatches the germline segment, possibly from a read error. The chain is built from TRBV11-2 and TRBJ2-7, with D possibly TRBD1 on 5 matching bases. Germline CDR1 SGHAT, CDR2 FQNNGV. This CDR3 has 14 amino acids. Here the CDR3 reads CASCLGQGIYEQYF. CDR3 bases: TGTGCCAGCTGCTTGGGGCAGGGCATCTACGAGCAGTACTTC.

This clonotype was seen at least ten times. A much larger clone lies a single base off, so this may be a read error. No conserved phenylalanine or tryptophan ends this CDR3, so it is likely a read error. The rearrangement joins TRBV12-3 or TRBV12-4 to TRBJ2-5, with D perhaps TRBD1 or TRBD2 (5 bases each). Trimming took 0 bases from V and 4 from J, leaving 6 bases between them. The CDR3 totals 13 residues. The CDR3 region has the DNA TGTGCCAGCAGTTTAGCGGGGGTAGAGACCCAGTACGTC. Encoded protein: CASSLAGVETQYV.

This clonotype was counted ten times or more. A read error may account for a junction end that differs from germline. The chain combines TRBV6-2 or TRBV6-3 with TRBJ1-1; D may be TRBD1 (6 bases). CDR1 MNHEY and CDR2 SVGEGT come from the germline V gene. The CDR3 is made up of 12 amino acids. The CDR3 DNA sequence: TGTACCAGCAGTTACAGGGAAACTGAAGCTTTCTTT. Its translation is CTSSYRETEAFF.

Regarding this clonotype: The junction shows a germline mismatch at one end, possibly a read error. The chain recombines TRBV29-1 with TRBJ2-1; 13 positions agree with TRBD2. Germline values: CDR1 SQVTM, CDR2 ANQGSEA. The CDR3 covers 13 residues. DNA for the CDR3: TGCAGTGGGACTAGCGGGAAGTTCTATGATCAGTTCTTC. Translating it yields CSGTSGKFYDQFF.

On this clonotype itself: One end of the junction is discordant with germline, which a read error may explain. This sequence joins TRBV11-2 and TRBJ1-2; D gene ambiguous. The CDR3 spans 15 residues. The germline CDR1 and CDR2 sequences are SGHAT and FQNNGV. The CDR3 DNA follows: TGTGCCAGCGGCTTAGATCCGAGGATCGCTGATGGCTACACCTTC. Its translation is CASGLDPRIADGYTF.

In the case of this clonotype: The CDR3 carries no conserved terminal phenylalanine or tryptophan, so it likely arises from a read error. Because the CDR3's place on the DNA is in doubt, the DNA is left out and the CDR3 is given as listed by TCRdb. The chain joins TRBV11-2 to TRBJ2-6; TRBD1 was called by the table and not checked on the DNA. Both ends counted, the CDR3 spans 21 residues. Germline CDR1 is SGHAT and CDR2 is FQNNGV. The CDR3 sequence: CASSMGGDRGISLSGANVPTL.

Note on this clonotype: A read error may account for a junction end that differs from germline. The rearrangement joins TRBV11-1 to TRBJ2-3; 7 bases agree with TRBD1. CDR1 is SGHAT, CDR2 FQDESV, per germline (reference sequence). This CDR3 has 15 amino acids. The CDR3 sequence: CAISQSGQLTDMQYF. The CDR3 coding sequence is TGTGCCATCAGCCAGTCGGGACAGCTTACAGATATGCAGTATTTT.

The chain carries TRBV5-1 and TRBJ2-1; 7 bases match TRBD2. Germline CDR1 is SGHRS and CDR2 is YFSETQ. The CDR3 is 13 residues long. After removal of 3 bases from V and 13 bases from J, the junction contained 10 bases not matched to a gene. The chain's CDR3 is CASSSTRLAEQFF. CDR3 bases: TGCGCCAGCAGCTCGACGCGACTAGCTGAACAGTTCTTC.

A remark on this clonotype: The final CDR3 position lacks the conserved phenylalanine or tryptophan, pointing to a likely read error. J is TRBJ2-3 and V is TRBV6-1, with D hard to call. CDR1 MNHNS and CDR2 SASEGT come from the germline V gene. CDR3 length: 12 residues. DNA for the CDR3: TGTGCCAGCGAGCCCAGCACAGATACACAGTATCTT. This encodes CASEPSTDTQYL.

The V and J genes are TRBV10-3 and TRBJ2-7; D gene uncertain. The CDR3 runs 15 residues. Germline CDR1 is ENHRY and CDR2 is SYGVKD. Trimming shortened V by 0 bases and J by 9 bases, and 18 bases separated the two germline ends. DNA of the CDR3: TGTGCCATCAGTGAGTCGGCTAGTGGGATCGACGTGCAGTACTTC. It encodes CAISESASGIDVQYF.

Points on this clonotype: This likely comes from a read error, as the CDR3 has no conserved phenylalanine or tryptophan at its end. This sequence joins TRBV28 and TRBJ2-2; D unclear. Trimming pared 6 bases from V and 0 bases from J, leaving 11 bases between. CDR3 length: 15 residues. Germline CDR1 and CDR2: MDHEN and SYDVKM. CDR3: CASRPDHANTGELFY. CDR3 in DNA: TGTGCCAGCAGACCGGACCACGCGAACACCGGGGAGCTGTTTTAT.

The rearrangement uses TRBV7-8 and TRBJ2-5; tentative D call: TRBD2 (5 bases). V lost 10 bases to trimming and J lost 1 base, with 16 bases between them. CDR1 is SGHVS and CDR2 is FQNEAQ in the germline V gene. The CDR3 is made up of 14 amino acids. CDR3 sequence (DNA): TGTGCCAACACCTTGGGGAGCGGCCAAGAGACCCAGTACTTC. Translation gives CANTLGSGQETQYF.

The chain combines TRBV11-2 with TRBJ1-2, with a possible D match to TRBD1 (5 bases). Trimming pared 0 bases from V and 4 bases from J, leaving 9 bases between. This CDR3 region has 14 residues. Germline-derived CDR1 and CDR2 are SGHAT and FQNNGV. This chain's CDR3 is CASSLDGTTYGYTF. The CDR3 coding sequence is TGTGCCAGCAGCTTAGACGGGACGACCTATGGCTACACCTTC.